Presented here are 21 T cell receptor beta chains from one specimen sequenced in a study of T cells in Graves' hyperthyroidism and ophthalmopathy. TCR beta CDR3 region amplification was performed from RNA transcripts. The HTBI set primed first-round TCR CDR3 RT-PCR. TCRdb called the multiplex PCR reads again in MiXCR, with one record for every CDR3 protein. The repertoire consists of approximately 720,000 distinct CDR3 sequences, with about 17% occurring once and the leading ten covering 16%. Specimen: blood. These receptor sequences come from a woman aged 45-65 years with Graves' hyperthyroidism that later progressed to Graves' ophthalmopathy.

This clonotype was seen repeatedly, ten times or more. The rearrangement links TRBV2 to TRBJ1-2; maybe TRBD1 (6 bases). The V gene's germline CDR1 is SNHLY and CDR2 FYNNEI. This CDR3 has 13 residues. V was pared by 5 bases and J by 8 bases, with 15 bases between. CDR3 coding DNA: TGTGCCAGCAGTAGGGACATCGGGCAGGGCTACACCTTC. Translating it yields CASSRDIGQGYTF. Drawing the rest from reference TRBV2 and TRBJ1-2, the complete variable domain is EPEVTQTPSHQVTQMGQEVILRCVPISNHLYFYWYRQILGQKVEFLVSFYNNEISEKSEIFDDQFSVERPDGSNFTLKIRSTKLEDSAMYFCASSRDIGQGYTFGSGTRLTVV.

This clonotype was counted between two and nine times. The chain employs TRBV14 and TRBJ2-2; unclear D gene. Trimming stripped 6 bases from V and 4 bases from J, with 12 bases between. This CDR3 region has 14 residues. Per germline, CDR1 SGHDN and CDR2 FVKESK. The CDR3 nucleotides are TGTGCCAGCAGTTTTTGGACGGCCACCGGGGAGCTGTTTTTT. The encoded protein is CASSFWTATGELFF.

This clonotype came up a few times. The gene calls are TRBV7-9 and TRBJ1-3; 7 bases match TRBD1. Trimming cost V 4 bases and J 7 bases; bases outside gene matches: 1. CDR1 SEHNR and CDR2 FQNEAQ come from the germline V gene (reference sequence). The CDR3 sequence is 12 residues long. The CDR3 loop is CASSSDRNTIYF. Here the CDR3 DNA reads TGTGCCAGCAGCTCGGACAGGAACACCATATATTTT.

There are many counts of this clonotype. This chain links TRBV11-2 with TRBJ2-7; 7 nucleotides align to TRBD2. Losses at the gene ends were 6 bases for V and 2 bases for J; bases not matched to a gene: 10. The CDR3 is made up of 15 amino acids. The germline CDR1 and CDR2 sequences are SGHAT and FQNNGV. In DNA, the CDR3 is TGTGCCAGCAGTAGGGCTAGCGGATTCACCTACGAGCAGTACTTC. Translating gives CASSRASGFTYEQYF.

The chain carries TRBV19 and TRBJ2-4; D gene unclear. This CDR3 has 17 amino acids. The V gene lost 3 bases and the J gene lost 0 bases, with 15 bases spanning the gap. Germline lookup yields CDR1 LNHDA and CDR2 SQIVND (reference sequence). For the CDR3, the DNA is TGTGCCAGTAGTATCGAGTACGCAGATCTAGCCAAAAACATTCAGTACTTC. Encoded protein: CASSIEYADLAKNIQYF.

This clonotype was found many times. The chain recombines TRBV6-6 with TRBJ2-1, with 8 bases fitting TRBD2. This CDR3 spans 16 amino acids. Germline-derived CDR1 and CDR2 are MNHNY and SVGAGI (reference sequence). V lost 2 bases and J lost 2; bases outside the gene matches: 5. CDR3 in amino acids: CASSYHTGGTYNEQFF. The CDR3 DNA reads TGTGCCAGCAGTTACCACACGGGGGGGACCTACAATGAGCAGTTCTTC.

This clonotype was seen ten or more times. The chain links TRBV20-1 to TRBJ2-1; D may correspond to TRBD1 or TRBD2 (5 bases each). This CDR3 region has 13 residues. Germline-derived CDR1 and CDR2 are DFQATT and SNEGSKA (reference sequence). Trimming took off 7 bases at V and 3 bases at J, with 13 bases between the two ends. CDR3 nucleotide sequence: TGCAGTGTTTCGACAGACTACTACAATGAGCAGTTCTTC. Translated, it gives CSVSTDYYNEQFF.

This clonotype was counted at least ten times. The rearrangement uses TRBV5-1 and TRBJ1-5, with D unresolved. CDR1 and CDR2 (germline): SGHRS, YFSETQ. Trimming removed 3 bases from V and 2 bases from J, with 12 bases in between. The CDR3 consists of 15 residues. Written as DNA, the CDR3 is TGCGCCAGCAGCTGGGGTAATGGGGGCAATCAGCCCCAGCATTTT. It yields the protein CASSWGNGGNQPQHF. The full variable domain, rest sourced from reference TRBV5-1 and TRBJ1-5, is KAGVTQTPRYLIKTRGQQVTLSCSPISGHRSVSWYQQTPGQGLQFLFEYFSETQRNKGNFPGRFSGRQFSNSRSEMNVSTLELGDSALYLCASSWGNGGNQPQHFGDGTRLSIL.

A few counts support this clonotype. The CDR3: CASSFVAGYEQYF. CDR3 nucleotide sequence: TGTGCCAGCAGTTTTGTGGCGGGCTACGAGCAGTACTTC. The chain uses TRBV12-3 or TRBV12-4 and TRBJ2-7, with D perhaps TRBD2 (5 bases). The CDR3 runs 13 residues. The ends were cut back, 3 bases at V and 3 bases at J, with 9 bases in the middle.

This clonotype was observed a handful of times. A much larger clone differs from this one at a single base, so this may be a read error. V gene TRBV3-1 combines with J gene TRBJ2-5; TRBD2 matches 7 bases. The CDR3 has 15 residues. CDR1 is LGHDT, CDR2 YNNKEL, per germline (reference sequence). The CDR3 region is CASNQFLADQETQYF. The CDR3 bases are TGTGCCAGCAACCAATTCCTAGCGGACCAAGAGACCCAGTACTTC.

At least ten counts were recorded for this clonotype. The genes are TRBV3-1 and TRBJ2-1, with D unclear. V lost 2 bases and J lost 2, with 4 bases in between. CDR1 is LGHDT, CDR2 YNNKEL, per germline (reference sequence). This CDR3 is 13 amino acids long. CDR3 sequence reads: CASSQSAYNEQFF. The CDR3 DNA reads TGTGCCAGCAGCCAATCAGCCTACAATGAGCAGTTCTTC.

V usage is TRBV6-2 or TRBV6-3 and J usage is TRBJ1-6; possibly TRBD1 for D (6 bases). CDR1 is MNHEY and CDR2 is SVGEGT in the germline V gene. This CDR3 has 17 amino acids. Trimming removed 5 bases at V and 7 bases at J, with 21 bases between. CDR3 amino acids: CASSKPDLAGVNSPLHF. CDR3 bases: TGTGCCAGCAGTAAACCCGACTTGGCAGGGGTAAATTCACCCCTCCACTTT.

This clonotype was seen more than once but under ten times. J is TRBJ2-1 and V is TRBV10-3, with TRBD1 matching 9 bases. The CDR3 has 16 residues. V dropped 3 bases and J dropped 1; count of bases not matched to a gene: 4. Germline CDR1 and CDR2: ENHRY and SYGVKD. CDR3 region: CAISEEDRGSYNEQFF. Written as DNA, the CDR3 is TGTGCCATCAGTGAAGAAGACAGGGGGTCCTACAATGAGCAGTTCTTC.

This clonotype was seen many times. V and J are TRBV18 and TRBJ1-3, with D possibly TRBD1 on 5 matching bases. The CDR3 extends over 17 amino acids. V lost 2 bases and J lost 0, with 14 bases in between. The germline gives CDR1 KGHSH, CDR2 LQKENI. CDR3: CASSPKTQDISGNTIYF. CDR3 coding DNA: TGTGCCAGCTCACCAAAGACGCAGGACATCTCTGGAAACACCATATATTTT.

The chain joins TRBV12-3 or TRBV12-4 to TRBJ2-6, with D maybe TRBD1 (6 bases). The ends were cut back, 3 bases at V and 2 bases at J, with 11 bases in the middle. CDR3 length equals 16 residues. Here the CDR3 DNA reads TGTGCCAGCAGTTTGTCAGGGGTACCTGGGGCCAACGTCCTGACTTTC. Residues: CASSLSGVPGANVLTF.

In this sample, this clonotype turned up a few times. The J gene is TRBJ2-4, the V gene TRBV29-1; TRBD1 aligns across 12 bases. The CDR3 has 16 amino acids. Trimming at V came to 0 bases and at J to 7 bases, leaving 7 bases not matched to a gene. In germline, CDR1 is SQVTM, CDR2 ANQGSEA. CDR3 sequence (DNA): TGCAGCGTTGAAGAGGGGGACAGGGGGCGCGGGAACATTCAGTACTTC. It yields the protein CSVEEGDRGRGNIQYF.

This clonotype has ten or more counts. The rearrangement uses TRBV7-2 and TRBJ2-5; D possibly uses TRBD1 or TRBD2 (5 bases each). Trimming cost V 4 bases and J 1 base, with 10 bases left between them. Germline CDR1 reads SGHTA; CDR2 reads FQGNSA. The CDR3 extends over 14 amino acids. The CDR3 loop is CASSSLGTQETQYF. The DNA of the CDR3 is TGTGCCAGCAGCTCACTAGGGACCCAAGAGACCCAGTACTTC.

This clonotype was counted only a few times. The genes are TRBV9 and TRBJ2-7, with D possibly being TRBD1 (6 bases). V was shortened by 3 bases and J by 1 base, with 14 bases between the two germline ends. This CDR3 is built from 15 residues. Germline V lookup: CDR1 SGDLS, CDR2 YYNGEE. CDR3 region: CASSGGQSPSYEQYF. CDR3 bases: TGTGCCAGCAGCGGCGGACAGTCCCCTTCCTACGAGCAGTACTTC. Full variable domain (outside the CDR3, taken from reference TRBV9 and TRBJ2-7): DSGVTQTPKHLITATGQRVTLRCSPRSGDLSVYWYQQSLDQGLQFLIQYYNGEERAKGNILERFSAQQFPDLHSELNLSSLELGDSALYFCASSGGQSPSYEQYFGPGTRLTVT.

The chain employs TRBV6-4 and TRBJ2-1, with TRBD2 identical over 10 bases. Germline values: CDR1 MRHNA, CDR2 SNTAGT. The CDR3 length is 14 residues. The junction had 2 bases not matched to a gene; V was cut back by 0 bases and J by 9 bases. CDR3 nucleotides: TGTGCCAGCAGTGACTCCAGCGGGGGGGTTGAGCAGTTCTTC. This encodes CASSDSSGGVEQFF.

The J gene is TRBJ2-3, the V gene TRBV6-1; 15 bases fit TRBD2. J was trimmed by 5 bases and V by 6 bases; bases with no gene match: 21. The CDR3 spans 21 residues. The germline gives CDR1 MNHNS, CDR2 SASEGT. This CDR3 is CASSRGAPGLAGGLSVDTQYF. The CDR3 DNA sequence: TGTGCCAGCAGCCGTGGGGCGCCGGGACTAGCGGGGGGCCTCAGCGTAGATACGCAGTATTTT.

The rearrangement uses TRBV4-3 and TRBJ2-1, with 14 bases aligning to TRBD2. Trimming cost V 4 bases and J 2 bases; bases outside gene matches: 10. The CDR3 runs to 19 residues. CDR1 and CDR2 (germline): LGHNA, YSLEER. CDR3 bases: TGCGCCAGCAGCCCTGAGACTAGCGGGGGGGCAGCGGCCTACAATGAGCAGTTCTTC. Protein product: CASSPETSGGAAAYNEQFF.